The present entry profiles one T cell receptor (beta chain) with its context. This sample was taken from a study of blood T cell repertoires in COVID-19. Assay used: immunoSEQ multiplex PCR; TCRdb lists only in-frame clones, some missing. The profile shows 150,000 to 250,000 clones, about 80% of them singletons. Cohort 3 donors counted as recovered after two negative PCRs, clearance, or resolved symptoms. Sequenced sample: PBMCs or T cells enriched from blood (not recorded which). The TCR was taken from a man aged 40-50 years who had recovered from COVID-19.

Here the CDR3 DNA reads TGTGCCTGGACTCCCTCGGGGTTTGCACCCCTCCACTTT. Translating it yields CAWTPSGFAPLHF. V gene TRBV30 combines with J gene TRBJ1-6; the D is unclear. The CDR3 covers 13 residues. Trimming took 4 bases from V and 11 from J, leaving 15 bases between them. Germline V gene data show CDR1 as GTSNPN and CDR2 as SVGIG (reference sequence). Full variable domain (rest looked up from reference TRBV30 and TRBJ1-6): SQTIHQWPATLVQPVGSPLSLECTVEGTSNPNLYWYRQAAGRGLQLLFYSVGIGQISSEVPQNLSASRPQDRQFILSSKKLLLSDSGFYLCAWTPSGFAPLHFGNGTRLTVT.